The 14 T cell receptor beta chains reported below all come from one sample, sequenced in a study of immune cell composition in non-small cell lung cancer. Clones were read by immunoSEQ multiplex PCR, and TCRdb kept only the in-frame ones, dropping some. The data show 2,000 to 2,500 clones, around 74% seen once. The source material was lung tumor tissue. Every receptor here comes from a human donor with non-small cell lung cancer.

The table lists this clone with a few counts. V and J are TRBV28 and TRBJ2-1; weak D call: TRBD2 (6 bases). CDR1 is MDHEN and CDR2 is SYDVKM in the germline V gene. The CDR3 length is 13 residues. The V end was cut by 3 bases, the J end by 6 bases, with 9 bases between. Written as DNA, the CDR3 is TGTGCCAGCAGTTTGGGAGGCATCAATGAGCAGTTCTTC. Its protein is CASSLGGINEQFF.

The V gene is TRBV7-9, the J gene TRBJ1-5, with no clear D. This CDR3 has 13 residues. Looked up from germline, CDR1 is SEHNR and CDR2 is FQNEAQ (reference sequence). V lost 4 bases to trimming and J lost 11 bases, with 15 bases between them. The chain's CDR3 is CASSSPTGNSQHF. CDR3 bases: TGTGCCAGCAGCTCACCTACCGGGAACTCCCAGCATTTT. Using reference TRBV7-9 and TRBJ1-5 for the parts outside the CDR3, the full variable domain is DTGVSQNPRHKITKRGQNVTFRCDPISEHNRLYWYRQTLGQGPEFLTYFQNEAQLEKSRLLSDRFSAERPKGSFSTLEIQRTEQGDSAMYLCASSSPTGNSQHFGDGTRLSIL.

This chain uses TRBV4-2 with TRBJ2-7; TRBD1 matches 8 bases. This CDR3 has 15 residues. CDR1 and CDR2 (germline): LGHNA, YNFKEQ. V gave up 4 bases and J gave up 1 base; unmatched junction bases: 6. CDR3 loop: CASSLGTGMSYEQYF. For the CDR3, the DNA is TGTGCCAGCAGCCTCGGGACAGGAATGTCCTACGAGCAGTACTTC.

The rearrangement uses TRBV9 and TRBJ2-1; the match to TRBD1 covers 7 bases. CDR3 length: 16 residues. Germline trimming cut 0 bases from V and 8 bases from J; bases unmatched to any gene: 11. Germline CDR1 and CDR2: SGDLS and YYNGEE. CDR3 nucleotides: TGTGCCAGCAGCGTAGGAAGGGGGCAGGGTATCGATGAGCAGTTCTTC. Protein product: CASSVGRGQGIDEQFF.

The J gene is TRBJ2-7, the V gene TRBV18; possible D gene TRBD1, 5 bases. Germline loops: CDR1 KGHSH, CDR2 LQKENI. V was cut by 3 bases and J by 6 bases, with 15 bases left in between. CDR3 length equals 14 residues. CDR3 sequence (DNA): TGTGCCAGCTCACCCTTGGCAGGGTCTCCCGAGCAGTACTTC. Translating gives CASSPLAGSPEQYF.

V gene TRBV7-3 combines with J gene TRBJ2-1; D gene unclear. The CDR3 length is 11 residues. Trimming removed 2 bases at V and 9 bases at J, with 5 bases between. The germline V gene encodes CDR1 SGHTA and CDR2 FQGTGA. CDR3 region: CASSLGGEQFF. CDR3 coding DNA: TGTGCCAGCAGCTTAGGCGGTGAGCAGTTCTTC.

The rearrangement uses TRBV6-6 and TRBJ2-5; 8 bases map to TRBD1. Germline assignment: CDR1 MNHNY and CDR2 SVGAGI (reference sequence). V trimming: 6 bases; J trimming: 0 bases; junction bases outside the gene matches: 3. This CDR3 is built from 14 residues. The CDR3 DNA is TGTGCCAGCAGCCGACAGGGGAACCAAGAGACCCAGTACTTC. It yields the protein CASSRQGNQETQYF.

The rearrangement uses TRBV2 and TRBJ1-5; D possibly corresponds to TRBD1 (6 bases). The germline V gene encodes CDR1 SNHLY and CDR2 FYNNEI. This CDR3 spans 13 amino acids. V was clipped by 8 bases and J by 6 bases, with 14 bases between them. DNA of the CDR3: TGTGCCAGCGGCAGGGGCGCTAGTCAGCCCCAGCATTTT. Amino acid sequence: CASGRGASQPQHF.

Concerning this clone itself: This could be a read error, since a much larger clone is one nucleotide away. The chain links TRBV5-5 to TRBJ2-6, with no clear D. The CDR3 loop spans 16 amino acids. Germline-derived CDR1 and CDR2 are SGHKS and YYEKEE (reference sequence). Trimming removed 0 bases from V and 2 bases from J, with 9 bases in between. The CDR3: CASSLGQEAGANVLTF. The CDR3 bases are TGTGCCAGCAGCTTGGGGCAGGAAGCTGGGGCCAACGTCCTGACTTTC.

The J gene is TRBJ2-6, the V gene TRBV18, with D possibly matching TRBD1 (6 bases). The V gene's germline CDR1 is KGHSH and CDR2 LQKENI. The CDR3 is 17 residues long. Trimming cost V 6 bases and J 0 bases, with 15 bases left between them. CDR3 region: CASSSLDSGSGANVLTF. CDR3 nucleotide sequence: TGTGCCAGCTCTTCCCTGGACAGCGGCTCTGGGGCCAACGTCCTGACTTTC. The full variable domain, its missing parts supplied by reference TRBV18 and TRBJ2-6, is NAGVMQNPRHLVRRRGQEARLRCSPMKGHSHVYWYRQLPEEGLKFMVYLQKENIIDESGMPKERFSAEFPKEGPSILRIQQVVRGDSAAYFCASSSLDSGSGANVLTFGAGSRLTVL.

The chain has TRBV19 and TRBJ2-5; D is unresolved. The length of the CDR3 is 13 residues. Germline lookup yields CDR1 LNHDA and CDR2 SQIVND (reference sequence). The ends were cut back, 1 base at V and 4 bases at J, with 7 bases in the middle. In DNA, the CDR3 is TGTGCCAGTAGTATAGTGTGGCTAGAGACCCAGTACTTC. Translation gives CASSIVWLETQYF.

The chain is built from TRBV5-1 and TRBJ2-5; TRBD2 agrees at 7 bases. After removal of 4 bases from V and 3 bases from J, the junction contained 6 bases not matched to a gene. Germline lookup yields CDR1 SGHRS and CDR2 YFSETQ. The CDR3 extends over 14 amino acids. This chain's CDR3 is CASSRGGNEETQYF. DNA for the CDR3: TGCGCCAGCAGCCGCGGGGGTAACGAAGAGACCCAGTACTTC.

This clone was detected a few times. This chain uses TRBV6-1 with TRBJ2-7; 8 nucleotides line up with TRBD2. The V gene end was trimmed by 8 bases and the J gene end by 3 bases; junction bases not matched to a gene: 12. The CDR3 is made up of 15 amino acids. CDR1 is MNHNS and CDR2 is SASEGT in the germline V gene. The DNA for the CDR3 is TGTGCCAGCCTTTTGGGGGGACTAGAAAGCTACGAGCAGTACTTC. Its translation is CASLLGGLESYEQYF.

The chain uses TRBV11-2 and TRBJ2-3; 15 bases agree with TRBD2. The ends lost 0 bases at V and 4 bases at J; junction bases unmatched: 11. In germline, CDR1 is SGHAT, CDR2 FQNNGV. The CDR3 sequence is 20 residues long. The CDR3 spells CASSLEWTSGRASIPDTQYF. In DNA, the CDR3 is TGTGCCAGCAGCTTAGAATGGACTAGCGGGAGGGCCAGCATCCCAGATACGCAGTATTTT. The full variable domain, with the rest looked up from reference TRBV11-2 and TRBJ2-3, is EAGVAQSPRYKIIEKRQSVAFWCNPISGHATLYWYQQILGQGPKLLIQFQNNGVVDDSQLPKDRFSAERLKGVDSTLKIQPAKLEDSAVYLCASSLEWTSGRASIPDTQYFGPGTRLTVL.